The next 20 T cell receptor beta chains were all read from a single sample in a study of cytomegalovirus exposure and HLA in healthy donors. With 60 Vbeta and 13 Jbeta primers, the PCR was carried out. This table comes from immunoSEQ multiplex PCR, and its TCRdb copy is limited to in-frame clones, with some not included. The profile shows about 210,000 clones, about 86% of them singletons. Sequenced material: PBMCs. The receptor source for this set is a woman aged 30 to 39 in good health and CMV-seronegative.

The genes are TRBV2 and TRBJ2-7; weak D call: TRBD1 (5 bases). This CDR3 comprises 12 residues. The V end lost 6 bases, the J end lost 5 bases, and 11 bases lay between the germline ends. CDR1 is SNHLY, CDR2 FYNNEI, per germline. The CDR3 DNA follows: TGTGCCAGCAGGCCCGACAGCGACGAGCAGTACTTC. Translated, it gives CASRPDSDEQYF.

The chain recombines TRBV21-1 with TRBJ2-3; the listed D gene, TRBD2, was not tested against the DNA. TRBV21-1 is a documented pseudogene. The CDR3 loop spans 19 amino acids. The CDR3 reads CASSKVKAGKGNSTDTQYF. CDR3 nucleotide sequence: TGTGCCAGCAGCAAAGTCAAAGCGGGGAAGGGGAACTCCACAGATACGCAGTATTTT.

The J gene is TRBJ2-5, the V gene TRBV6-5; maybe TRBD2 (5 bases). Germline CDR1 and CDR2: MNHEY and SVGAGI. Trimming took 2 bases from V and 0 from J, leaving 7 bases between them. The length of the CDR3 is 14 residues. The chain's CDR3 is CASSYGGHQETQYF. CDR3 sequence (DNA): TGTGCCAGCAGTTACGGAGGACACCAAGAGACCCAGTACTTC.

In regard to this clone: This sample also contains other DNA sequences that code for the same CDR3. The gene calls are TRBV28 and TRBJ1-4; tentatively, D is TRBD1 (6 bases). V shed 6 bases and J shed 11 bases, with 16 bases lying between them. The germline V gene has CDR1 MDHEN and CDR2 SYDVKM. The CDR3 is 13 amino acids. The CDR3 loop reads CASRTSPGEKLFF. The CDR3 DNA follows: TGTGCCAGCAGAACGAGCCCAGGGGAGAAACTGTTTTTT.

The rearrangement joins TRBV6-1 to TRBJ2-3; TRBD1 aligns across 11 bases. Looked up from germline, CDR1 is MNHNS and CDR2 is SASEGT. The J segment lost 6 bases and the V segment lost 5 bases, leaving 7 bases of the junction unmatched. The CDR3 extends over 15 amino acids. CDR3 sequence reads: CASSTGQGAADTQYF. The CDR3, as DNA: TGTGCCAGCAGTACCGGACAGGGGGCAGCGGATACGCAGTATTTT.

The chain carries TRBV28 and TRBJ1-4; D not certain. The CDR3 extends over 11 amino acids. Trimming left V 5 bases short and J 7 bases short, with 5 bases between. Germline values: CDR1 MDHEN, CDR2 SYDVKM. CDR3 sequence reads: CASSEGEKLFF. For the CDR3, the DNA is TGTGCCAGCAGTGAGGGTGAAAAACTGTTTTTT.

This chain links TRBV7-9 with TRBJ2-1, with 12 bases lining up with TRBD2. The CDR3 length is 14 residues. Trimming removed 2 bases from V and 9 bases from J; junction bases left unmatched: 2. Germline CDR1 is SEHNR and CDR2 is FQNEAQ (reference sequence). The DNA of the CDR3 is TGTGCCAGCAGCTTACGGACTAGCGGGGCTGAGCAGTTCTTC. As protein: CASSLRTSGAEQFF.

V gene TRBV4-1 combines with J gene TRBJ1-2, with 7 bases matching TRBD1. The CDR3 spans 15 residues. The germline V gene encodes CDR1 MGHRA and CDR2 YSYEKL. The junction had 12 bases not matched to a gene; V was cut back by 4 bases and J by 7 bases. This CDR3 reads CASSPGDRDIGGYTF. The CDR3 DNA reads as TGCGCCAGCAGCCCTGGAGACAGGGACATAGGTGGCTACACCTTC.

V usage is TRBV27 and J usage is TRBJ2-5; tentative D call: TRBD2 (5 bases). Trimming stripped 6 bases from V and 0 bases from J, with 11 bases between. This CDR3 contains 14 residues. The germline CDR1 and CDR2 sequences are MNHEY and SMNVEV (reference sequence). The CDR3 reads CASSRSGNQETQYF. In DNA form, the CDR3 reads TGTGCCAGCAGCCGCTCGGGAAACCAAGAGACCCAGTACTTC.

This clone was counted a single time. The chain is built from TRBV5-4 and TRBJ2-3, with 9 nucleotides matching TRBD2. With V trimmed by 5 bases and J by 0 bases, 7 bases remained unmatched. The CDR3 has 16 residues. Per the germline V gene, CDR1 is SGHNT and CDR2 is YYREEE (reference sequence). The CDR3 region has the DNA TGTGCCAGCAGTCTCAGACTAGCGGTGAGCACAGATACGCAGTATTTT. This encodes CASSLRLAVSTDTQYF.

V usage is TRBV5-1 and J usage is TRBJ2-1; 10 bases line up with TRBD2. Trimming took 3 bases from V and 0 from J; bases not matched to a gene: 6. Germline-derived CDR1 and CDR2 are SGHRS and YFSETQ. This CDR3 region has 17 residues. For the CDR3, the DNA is TGCGCCAGCAGCTGGGGACTAGCGACCAGCTCCTACAATGAGCAGTTCTTC. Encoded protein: CASSWGLATSSYNEQFF.

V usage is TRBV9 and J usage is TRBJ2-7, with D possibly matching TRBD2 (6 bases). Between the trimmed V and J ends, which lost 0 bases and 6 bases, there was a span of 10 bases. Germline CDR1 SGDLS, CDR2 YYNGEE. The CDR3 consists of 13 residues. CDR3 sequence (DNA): TGTGCCAGCAGCGTAGAACCTAGCGCCGAGCAGTACTTC. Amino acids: CASSVEPSAEQYF.

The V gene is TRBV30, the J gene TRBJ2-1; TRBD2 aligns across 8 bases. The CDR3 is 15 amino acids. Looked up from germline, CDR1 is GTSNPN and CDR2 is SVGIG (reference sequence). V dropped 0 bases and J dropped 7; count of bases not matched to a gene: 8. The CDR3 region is CAWSVSRGGRNEQFF. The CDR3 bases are TGTGCCTGGAGTGTATCCCGGGGGGGCCGGAATGAGCAGTTCTTC.

CDR3 residues: CASSVQGVSSGNTIYF. The CDR3 nucleotides are TGTGCCAGCAGCGTTCAGGGGGTAAGCTCTGGAAACACCATATATTTT. The genes are TRBV9 and TRBJ1-3; 7 nucleotides align to TRBD1. In germline, CDR1 is SGDLS, CDR2 YYNGEE. The CDR3 has 16 amino acids. The ends lost 2 bases at V and 0 bases at J; junction bases unmatched: 5.

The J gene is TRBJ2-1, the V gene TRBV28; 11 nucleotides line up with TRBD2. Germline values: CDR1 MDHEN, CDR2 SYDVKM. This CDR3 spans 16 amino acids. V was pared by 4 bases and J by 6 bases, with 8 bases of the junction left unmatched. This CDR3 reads CASSSRSGRASNEQFF. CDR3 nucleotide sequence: TGTGCCAGCAGTTCACGTAGCGGGAGGGCCTCCAATGAGCAGTTCTTC.

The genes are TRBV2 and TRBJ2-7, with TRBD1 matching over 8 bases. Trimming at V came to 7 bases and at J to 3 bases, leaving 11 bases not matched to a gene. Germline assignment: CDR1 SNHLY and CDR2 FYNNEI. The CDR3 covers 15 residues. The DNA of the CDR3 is TGTGCCAGCAAATACCGTTTAACAGGGGGCTACGAGCAGTACTTC. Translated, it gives CASKYRLTGGYEQYF.

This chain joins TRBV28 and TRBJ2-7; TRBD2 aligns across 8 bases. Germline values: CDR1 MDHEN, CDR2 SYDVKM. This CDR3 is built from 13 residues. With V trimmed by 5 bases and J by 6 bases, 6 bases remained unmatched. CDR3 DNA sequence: TGTGCCAGCAGTCCGGGACTAGTTGGCGAGCAGTACTTC. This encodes CASSPGLVGEQYF.

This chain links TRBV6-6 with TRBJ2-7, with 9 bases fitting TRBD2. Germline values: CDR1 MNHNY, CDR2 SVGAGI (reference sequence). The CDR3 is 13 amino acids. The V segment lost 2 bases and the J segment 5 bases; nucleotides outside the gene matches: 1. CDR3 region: CASSYQRGDEQYF. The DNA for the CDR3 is TGTGCCAGCAGTTACCAGCGGGGGGACGAGCAGTACTTC.

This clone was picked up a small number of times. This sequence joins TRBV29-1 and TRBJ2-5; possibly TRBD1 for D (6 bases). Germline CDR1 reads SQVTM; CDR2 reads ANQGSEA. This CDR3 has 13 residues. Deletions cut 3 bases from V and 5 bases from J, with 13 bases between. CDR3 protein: CSVDGAGVETQYF. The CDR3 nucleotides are TGCAGCGTTGACGGAGCAGGGGTTGAGACCCAGTACTTC.

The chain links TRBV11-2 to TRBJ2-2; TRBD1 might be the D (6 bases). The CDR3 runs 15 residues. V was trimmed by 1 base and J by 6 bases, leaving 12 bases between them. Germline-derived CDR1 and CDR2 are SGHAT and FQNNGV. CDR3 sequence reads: CASSLAGTSAGELFF. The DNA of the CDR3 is TGTGCCAGCAGCTTAGCAGGGACATCTGCCGGGGAGCTGTTTTTT.